These 19 T cell receptor beta chains share one sample of origin, sequenced in a study of cytomegalovirus exposure and HLA in healthy donors. The PCR was carried out with 60 Vbeta primers and 13 Jbeta primers. Profiling relied on immunoSEQ multiplex PCR, and the TCRdb table lists in-frame clones only, not all of them. The sample holds approximately 120,000 clones, over 60% seen once. The sequenced sample was PBMCs. The origin of the receptors is a woman aged 60 to 75 in good health and CMV-seropositive.

This chain joins TRBV6-1 and TRBJ2-5; 8 nucleotides match TRBD2. Trimming at V came to 2 bases and at J to 4 bases, leaving 6 bases not matched to a gene. The CDR3 totals 15 residues. CDR1 MNHNS and CDR2 SASEGT come from the germline V gene. The CDR3 nucleotides read TGTGCCAGCAGTGAAAACTACGGGAGGGGAGAGACCCAGTACTTC. Protein sequence: CASSENYGRGETQYF.

This chain connects TRBV7-2 to TRBJ2-7; the match to TRBD1 covers 7 bases. J lost 3 bases, V lost 4 bases, and 3 bases had no gene match. CDR1 is SGHTA, CDR2 FQGNSA, per germline. CDR3 length equals 13 residues. The CDR3 DNA is TGTGCCAGCAGCTCGGACAGGCTCTACGAGCAGTACTTC. Its protein product is CASSSDRLYEQYF.

This clone was detected only once. The V call is TRBV30, the J call TRBJ2-7; 7 bases line up with TRBD2. The germline V gene encodes CDR1 GTSNPN and CDR2 SVGIG (reference sequence). This CDR3 is built from 14 residues. V was clipped by 2 bases and J by 4 bases; unmatched bases: 8. This CDR3 reads CAWSTGAGMYEQYF. The CDR3 DNA is TGTGCCTGGAGTACAGGAGCGGGGATGTACGAGCAGTACTTC. Complete variable domain (other parts from reference TRBV30 and TRBJ2-7): SQTIHQWPATLVQPVGSPLSLECTVEGTSNPNLYWYRQAAGRGLQLLFYSVGIGQISSEVPQNLSASRPQDRQFILSSKKLLLSDSGFYLCAWSTGAGMYEQYFGPGTRLTVT.

The CDR3 protein is CASSPGFTPDTQYF. In DNA, the CDR3 is TGTGCCAGCTCCCCGGGGTTCACTCCAGATACGCAGTATTTT. The rearrangement links TRBV7-3 to TRBJ2-3; D might be TRBD2 (5 bases). CDR3 length equals 14 residues. V was pared by 8 bases and J by 4 bases, with 16 bases between. Germline CDR1 is SGHTA and CDR2 is FQGTGA. The full variable domain, rest sourced from reference TRBV7-3 and TRBJ2-3, is GAGVSQTPSNKVTEKGKYVELRCDPISGHTALYWYRQSLGQGPEFLIYFQGTGAADDSGLPNDRFFAVRPEGSVSTLKIQRTERGDSAVYLCASSPGFTPDTQYFGPGTRLTVL.

V usage is TRBV7-9 and J usage is TRBJ1-3, with TRBD1 identical over 8 bases. Per the germline V gene, CDR1 is SEHNR and CDR2 is FQNEAQ (reference sequence). Trimming took 5 bases from V and 5 from J; bases not matched to a gene: 5. CDR3 length: 14 amino acids. The chain's CDR3 is CASSDWTGRNTIYF. DNA of the CDR3: TGTGCCAGCAGCGACTGGACAGGGAGAAACACCATATATTTT.

This rearrangement joins TRBV5-4 to TRBJ2-1, with D possibly being TRBD2 (5 bases). The V and J ends lost 0 bases and 10 bases respectively, with 11 bases between them. The length of the CDR3 is 13 residues. Germline CDR1 SGHNT, CDR2 YYREEE (reference sequence). CDR3 residues: CASSLAGSLEQFF. The CDR3 bases are TGTGCCAGCAGCTTGGCGGGGAGCTTGGAGCAGTTCTTC. The full variable domain, completed using reference TRBV5-4 and TRBJ2-1, is ETGVTQSPTHLIKTRGQQVTLRCSSQSGHNTVSWYQQALGQGPQFIFQYYREEENGRGNFPPRFSGLQFPNYSSELNVNALELDDSALYLCASSLAGSLEQFFGPGTRLTVL.

The chain is built from TRBV28 and TRBJ2-5; 11 positions match TRBD1. This CDR3 is built from 15 residues. V shed 4 bases and J 7 bases; nucleotides not matched to a gene: 8. Per the germline V gene, CDR1 is MDHEN and CDR2 is SYDVKM. CDR3 DNA sequence: TGTGCCAGCAGTTCCTCCGGACAGGGGGCAGGGACCCAGTACTTC. Translation gives CASSSSGQGAGTQYF.

CDR3 coding DNA: TGCGCCAGCAGCCAAGATAGTGTTAGACAGGGGAGAAATACGCAGTATTTT. It yields the protein CASSQDSVRQGRNTQYF. V is TRBV4-1 and J is TRBJ2-3, with 8 bases that match TRBD1. The CDR3 sequence is 17 residues long. Germline loops: CDR1 MGHRA, CDR2 YSYEKL. V was clipped by 0 bases and J by 7 bases; unmatched bases: 12.

As DNA, the CDR3 is TGCGCCAGCAGCCTACCTCCCGGGGGGACTAGCACAGATACGCAGTATTTT. It yields the protein CASSLPPGGTSTDTQYF. The genes are TRBV4-1 and TRBJ2-3, with 7 bases identical to TRBD2. The CDR3 loop spans 17 amino acids. V was pared by 4 bases and J by 0 bases, with 10 bases of the junction left unmatched. In germline, CDR1 is MGHRA, CDR2 YSYEKL.

The gene calls are TRBV5-3 and TRBJ2-1; 9 bases map to TRBD1. TRBV5-3 is an open reading frame, and its role is uncertain. The CDR3 totals 16 residues. J gave up 6 bases and V 2 bases, and 9 bases lay outside the gene matches. The CDR3 protein is CARSFDTGTGPNEQFF. DNA of the CDR3: TGTGCCAGAAGCTTCGACACCGGGACAGGGCCCAATGAGCAGTTCTTC.

This chain links TRBV29-1 with TRBJ2-3; 7 bases agree with TRBD2. Per the germline V gene, CDR1 is SQVTM and CDR2 is ANQGSEA. With 8 bases clipped from V and 7 bases from J, the junction kept 18 bases outside the gene matches. This CDR3 comprises 15 residues. CDR3 protein: CSTRDYPMEQYTQYF. In DNA form, the CDR3 reads TGCAGCACCCGGGACTACCCGATGGAACAATATACGCAGTATTTT.

V and J are TRBV19 and TRBJ1-2, with D uncertain. Germline V gene data show CDR1 as LNHDA and CDR2 as SQIVND (reference sequence). This CDR3 is built from 13 residues. The V end was cut by 6 bases, the J end by 6 bases, with 14 bases between. CDR3 loop: CASRYQVRDGYTF. Written as DNA, the CDR3 is TGTGCCAGTAGATATCAGGTTCGTGATGGCTACACCTTC.

This chain uses TRBV7-2 with TRBJ2-1; no definite D call. From germline, CDR1 is SGHTA and CDR2 FQGNSA. This CDR3 region has 14 residues. V gave up 5 bases and J gave up 6 bases, with 14 bases separating them. The CDR3 reads CASSPPPPGNEQFF. CDR3 DNA: TGTGCCAGCAGCCCTCCTCCTCCAGGCAATGAGCAGTTCTTC.

The genes are TRBV20-1 and TRBJ2-1; D possibly corresponds to TRBD2 (5 bases). Trimming cost V 5 bases and J 8 bases, with 10 bases left between them. Looked up from germline, CDR1 is DFQATT and CDR2 is SNEGSKA (reference sequence). This CDR3 region has 11 residues. DNA for the CDR3: TGCAGTGCTTCTGAGAGGGATGAGCAGTTCTTC. It yields the protein CSASERDEQFF.

The chain uses TRBV7-2 and TRBJ2-7, with 8 bases that match TRBD2. The V gene end was trimmed by 1 base and the J gene end by 6 bases; junction bases not matched to a gene: 11. Germline V lookup: CDR1 SGHTA, CDR2 FQGNSA. The CDR3 runs to 16 residues. In DNA form, the CDR3 reads TGTGCCAGCAGCTTAGGTATACCGGGGGGGCATTCCGAGCAGTACTTC. Translated, it gives CASSLGIPGGHSEQYF.

The chain couples TRBV2 to TRBJ2-5; D might be TRBD2 (5 bases). V lost 4 bases and J lost 5, with 20 bases in between. The CDR3 length is 16 residues. The V gene's germline CDR1 is SNHLY and CDR2 FYNNEI. CDR3 residues: CASSGFGIALGETQYF. CDR3 DNA sequence: TGTGCCAGCAGTGGGTTCGGGATAGCGCTTGGTGAGACCCAGTACTTC.

The chain couples TRBV5-8 to TRBJ2-5; D remains ambiguous. CDR1 SGHTS and CDR2 YDEGEE come from the germline V gene. Trimming removed 0 bases from V and 0 bases from J, with 9 bases in between. The CDR3 is made up of 15 amino acids. The CDR3 DNA is TGTGCCAGCAGCTTGGGGTCTCAGTACCAAGAGACCCAGTACTTC. Amino acids: CASSLGSQYQETQYF.

This clone was seen a handful of times. The chain is built from TRBV7-9 and TRBJ2-1; TRBD2 might be the D (5 bases). Per germline, CDR1 SEHNR and CDR2 FQNEAQ (reference sequence). This CDR3 region has 13 residues. Trimming cost V 2 bases and J 6 bases, with 8 bases left between them. Here the CDR3 reads CASSLIAPNEQFF. DNA of the CDR3: TGTGCCAGCAGCTTAATAGCGCCCAATGAGCAGTTCTTC.

This clone was seen once. The V gene is TRBV18, the J gene TRBJ1-1; D is undetermined. Trimming took 4 bases from V and 0 from J, leaving 9 bases between them. The CDR3 covers 14 residues. The germline CDR1 and CDR2 sequences are KGHSH and LQKENI. The CDR3 region is CASSQTGVNTEAFF. For the CDR3, the DNA is TGTGCCAGCTCACAGACGGGAGTGAACACTGAAGCTTTCTTT.